The rows below give T cell receptor beta chains drawn from one sample of a study of T cells after yellow fever vaccination. TCRdb processed the 5' RACE reads anew with MiXCR; each CDR3 protein has one entry. The table lists 550,000 or so distinct CDR3 sequences, about 19% of them singletons. The starting material was PBMCs, obtained 15 days after the yellow fever booster vaccination. These receptor sequences come from a man aged 25-40 years who received the YFV17D yellow fever vaccine. The CDR3 runs from the conserved cysteine through the conserved F or W. Fields, in order: clone size, J gene, D gene, V gene, CDR3 DNA, CDR3 protein. D genes are given only for firm matches. Size is omitted from some rows. Given values are once, few, many or a class for expanded clones.

>NA|TRBJ1-5|NA|TRBV10-3
TGTGCCATCAGTAACCCTGGGACGGAGAGCAATCAGCCCCAGCATTTT
CAISNPGTESNQPQHF
>few|TRBJ2-7|TRBD2|TRBV20-1
TGCAGCTCGGCTAGCGGGAGTTCTCTCTACGAGCAGTACTTC
CSSASGSSLYEQYF
>once|TRBJ2-3|NA|TRBV7-2
TGTGCCAGCAGACTCGGGCACACAGATACGCAGTATTTT
CASRLGHTDTQYF
>NA|TRBJ2-5|NA|TRBV20-1
TGCAGTGCTAGAGATGACGGGCAGGGAGAAGAGACCCAGTACTTC
CSARDDGQGEETQYF
>NA|TRBJ2-1|TRBD2|TRBV9
TGTGCCAGCAGTGAAATTAGCGGGAGGGACAATGAGCAGTTCTTC
CASSEISGRDNEQFF
>NA|TRBJ2-7|TRBD2|TRBV20-1
TGCAGTGCTCCGCGGGCTAGCGGGAACAGCTACGAGCAGTACTTC
CSAPRASGNSYEQYF
>NA|TRBJ2-3|NA|TRBV20-1
TGCAGGGTGGACAGCGGGCTCACAGATACGCAGTATTTT
CRVDSGLTDTQYF
>NA|TRBJ2-1|NA|TRBV6-2/TRBV6-3
TGTGCCAGCAGTTCGAGGCGGAATGAGCAGTTCTTC
CASSSRRNEQFF
>few|TRBJ2-5|TRBD2|TRBV5-1
TGCGCCAGCAGCGAAGAGCGGGGACACCAAGAGACCCAGTACTTC
CASSEERGHQETQYF
>few|TRBJ1-6|NA|TRBV7-2
TGTGCCAGCAGTCTAGAGACAGTTAATTCACCCCTCCACTTT
CASSLETVNSPLHF
>few|TRBJ2-2|NA|TRBV15
TGTGCCACCAGCTCGGTAAACACCGGGGAGCTGTTTTTT
CATSSVNTGELFF
>few|TRBJ2-2|NA|TRBV20-1
TGCAGTGCTAGGCAGGGGTCCTTGAACACCGGGGAGCTGTTTTTT
CSARQGSLNTGELFF
>few|TRBJ1-2|NA|TRBV14
TGTGCCAGCAGCCGACAACCAGGGCCTGGAGGCTACACCTTC
CASSRQPGPGGYTF
>NA|TRBJ1-2|NA|TRBV29-1
TGCAGCGGACTAGGGGACGAGGGCTACACCTTC
CSGLGDEGYTF
>NA|TRBJ2-7|NA|TRBV5-1
TGCGCCAGCGCCCTGACTAGGGCGGCCTACGAGCAGTACTTC
CASALTRAAYEQYF
>NA|TRBJ2-1|NA|TRBV7-2
TGTGCCAGCAGAACCCCAGCGGTCAATGAGCAGTTCTTC
CASRTPAVNEQFF
>many|TRBJ2-7|TRBD2|TRBV7-9
TGTGCCAGCAGCTTAGAGACTAGCGGGAGATACGAGCAGTACTTC
CASSLETSGRYEQYF
>NA|TRBJ2-5|TRBD2|TRBV12-3/TRBV12-4
TGTGCCAGCAGTATAGGACTAGCGGGAGTTGCGGAGACCCAGTACTTC
CASSIGLAGVAETQYF
>few|TRBJ2-7|TRBD2|TRBV27
TGTGCCAGCAGTCCCAACTGGCTAGCGGCCTACGAGCAGTACTTC
CASSPNWLAAYEQYF
>NA|TRBJ2-5|NA|TRBV7-2
TGTGCCAGCAGCCCGCTGGGGTGGGGCCTGGAGACCCAGTACTTC
CASSPLGWGLETQYF
>few|TRBJ1-4|NA|TRBV12-3/TRBV12-4
TGTGCCAGCAGTTCAAGGGCCACTAATGAAAAACTGTTTTTT
CASSSRATNEKLFF
>few|TRBJ2-1|NA|TRBV5-8
TGTGCCAGCAGCACGGACAGGTCGGGGGATGAGCAGTTCTTC
CASSTDRSGDEQFF
>few|TRBJ2-3|NA|TRBV5-6
TGTGCCAGCAGCCGGCAGGGCGCAGATACGCAGTATTTT
CASSRQGADTQYF
>NA|TRBJ2-3|NA|TRBV29-1
TGCAGCGTTGAAGAGGGCGTGATCACAGATACGCAGTATTTT
CSVEEGVITDTQYF
>NA|TRBJ1-2|TRBD1|TRBV20-1
TGCAGTGCAACGACAGGGGGCAGGAGTGGCTACACCTTC
CSATTGGRSGYTF
>once|TRBJ2-7|TRBD1|TRBV5-1
TGCGCCAGCAGCTTGGGGGGGACAGGAAGGGGGCTCGAGCAGTACTTC
CASSLGGTGRGLEQYF